The source of this TCR beta chain is a study of shared clonotypes between healthy human individuals. Per germline, CDR1 SGHAT and CDR2 FQNNGV. The CDR3 has 14 residues. Deletions cut 2 bases from V and 4 bases from J, with 11 bases between. Only in-frame clones appear in the TCRdb table, and some are missing; sequencing was by immunoSEQ multiplex PCR. Of approximately 2.5 million clones detected, roughly 93% appear once; the ten largest clones hold 0.36%. Subsets obtained from CD4+ cells comprised CD45RA+ naive and CD45RA-negative memory cells. The sample consisted of naive CD4+ T cells from PBMCs. This sample's subset: CD45RA+ positively selected. This chain uses TRBV11-2 with TRBJ1-1, with no clear D. The receptor's source is a man between 18 and 29 years old in good health. Some clones in this sample may be carry-over from other donors' samples. The CDR3 sequence is CASSLNSKRTEAFF. The DNA of the CDR3 is TGTGCCAGCAGCTTAAACAGTAAGCGCACTGAAGCTTTCTTT.